The 30 T cell receptor beta chains below were found in one sample sequenced in a study of Ad26.COV2.S vaccination and SARS-CoV-2 variants. Stated treatment: approximately 18 received Ad26.COV2.S at low or high dose, single or two shots; roughly 5 received placebo; per-sample allocation not given. Material that was analyzed had been drawn on day 63 after the first vaccine or placebo injection. The repertoire was sequenced with immunoSEQ multiplex PCR; TCRdb's copy has only in-frame clones and lacks some. This repertoire shows a few hundred thousand clones, 75% to 95% found once; its top ten account for 9% to 15%. The starting material was peripheral blood, obtained in a trial of Ad26.COV2.S vaccine versus placebo. These TCRs come from a person between 18 and 65 years old who received the Ad26.COV2.S COVID-19 vaccine or a placebo.

The V gene is TRBV3-1 (or the pseudogene TRBV3-2), the J gene TRBJ2-6; tentatively, D is TRBD1 (6 bases). Germline V gene sequence: CDR1 LGHDT, CDR2 YNNKEL (reference sequence). The CDR3 runs to 19 residues. V lost 1 base and J lost 2, with 18 bases in between. CDR3 bases: TGTGCCAGCAGCCAAGTTGCAGGGGCGCTCTTGGCTGGGGCCAACGTCCTGACTTTC. Translating it yields CASSQVAGALLAGANVLTF.

The chain recombines TRBV7-9 with TRBJ2-6, with a possible D match to TRBD2 (6 bases). Germline V gene data show CDR1 as SEHNR and CDR2 as FQNEAQ (reference sequence). Trimming shortened V by 7 bases and J by 1 base, and 17 bases separated the two germline ends. This CDR3 region has 17 residues. The CDR3 loop is CASNHRESQSGANVLTF. Written as DNA, the CDR3 is TGTGCCAGCAATCACCGGGAGTCCCAATCTGGGGCCAACGTCCTGACTTTC.

The chain couples TRBV7-6 to TRBJ2-7; a possible D gene is TRBD2 (5 bases). There are 14 residues in the CDR3. Trimming took 5 bases from V and 1 from J, leaving 12 bases between them. Germline V lookup: CDR1 SGHVS, CDR2 FNYEAQ. The DNA for the CDR3 is TGTGCCAGCAGCCTCACCCGGGGATCCTACGAGCAGTACTTC. This gives the protein CASSLTRGSYEQYF.

The genes are TRBV5-5 and TRBJ2-7; maybe TRBD2 (5 bases). The CDR3 extends over 15 amino acids. The germline V gene has CDR1 SGHKS and CDR2 YYEKEE (reference sequence). Trimming pared 0 bases from V and 5 bases from J, leaving 15 bases between. The DNA for the CDR3 is TGTGCCAGCAGCTTGGGAGAGGGTGCCACCAACGAGCAGTACTTC. As protein: CASSLGEGATNEQYF. The variable domain in full, completed from reference TRBV5-5 and TRBJ2-7, reads DAGVTQSPTHLIKTRGQQVTLRCSPISGHKSVSWYQQVLGQGPQFIFQYYEKEERGRGNFPDRFSARQFPNYSSELNVNALLLGDSALYLCASSLGEGATNEQYFGPGTRLTVT.

The rearrangement joins TRBV10-2 to TRBJ2-7; 9 bases fit TRBD1. The CDR3 spans 17 residues. The V gene end was trimmed by 4 bases and the J gene end by 3 bases; junction bases not matched to a gene: 13. Germline V CDR1 and CDR2: WSHSY, SAAADI. This CDR3 reads CASSGPGQGSPYYEQYF. In DNA, the CDR3 is TGCGCCAGCAGTGGACCGGGACAGGGTTCACCCTACTACGAGCAGTACTTC.

The chain combines TRBV5-1 with TRBJ2-7; 9 bases are a match to TRBD1. V shed 3 bases, J shed 5 bases, and the junction held 6 bases outside the gene matches. CDR1 and CDR2 from the germline V gene are SGHRS and YFSETQ. The CDR3 totals 14 residues. CDR3 region: CASSSGQGFNEQYF. The CDR3 region has the DNA TGCGCCAGCAGCTCGGGACAGGGCTTCAACGAGCAGTACTTC. Together with reference TRBV5-1 and TRBJ2-7, the CDR3 gives the full variable domain: KAGVTQTPRYLIKTRGQQVTLSCSPISGHRSVSWYQQTPGQGLQFLFEYFSETQRNKGNFPGRFSGRQFSNSRSEMNVSTLELGDSALYLCASSSGQGFNEQYFGPGTRLTVT.

This clone was seen only once. V gene TRBV16 combines with J gene TRBJ2-5, with a tentative D call TRBD1 (6 bases). Germline V gene data show CDR1 as KGHSY and CDR2 as FQNENV. CDR3 size: 14 residues. Trimming cost V 8 bases and J 4 bases, with 17 bases left between them. CDR3 protein: CASAKGQQGETQYF. DNA for the CDR3: TGTGCCAGCGCAAAAGGACAGCAAGGAGAGACCCAGTACTTC.

The chain employs TRBV7-2 and TRBJ2-7; 11 bases map to TRBD2. Germline trimming cut 1 base from V and 3 bases from J; bases unmatched to any gene: 8. CDR3 length: 17 residues. CDR1 and CDR2 from the germline V gene are SGHTA and FQGNSA. CDR3 in amino acids: CASSLVGRLAGFYEQYF. The DNA of the CDR3 is TGTGCCAGCAGCTTAGTAGGGCGACTAGCGGGATTCTACGAGCAGTACTTC.

The V gene is TRBV7-2, the J gene TRBJ1-3; 10 positions match TRBD1. The length of the CDR3 is 15 residues. Trimming at V came to 5 bases and at J to 4 bases, leaving 5 bases not matched to a gene. The germline gives CDR1 SGHTA, CDR2 FQGNSA. CDR3 bases: TGTGCCAGCAGCCTAGACAGGGGGCGCGGAAACACCATATATTTT. This codes for CASSLDRGRGNTIYF.

This chain uses TRBV29-1 with TRBJ2-1, with D possibly being TRBD2 (6 bases). Deletions cut 2 bases from V and 8 bases from J, with 16 bases between. The CDR3 consists of 14 residues. Germline V gene sequence: CDR1 SQVTM, CDR2 ANQGSEA. CDR3 amino acids: CSVELEGTTDEQFF. The CDR3 coding sequence is TGCAGCGTTGAATTGGAGGGAACAACGGATGAGCAGTTCTTC.

This clone was observed a single time. This chain connects TRBV5-1 to TRBJ1-2; D remains unclear. CDR3 size: 12 residues. The germline V gene has CDR1 SGHRS and CDR2 YFSETQ. Trimming shortened V by 1 base and J by 7 bases, and 8 bases separated the two germline ends. CDR3 sequence (DNA): TGCGCCAGCAGCTTGTTTGGGTCTGGCTACACCTTC. Translated, it gives CASSLFGSGYTF.

CDR3 sequence reads: CASSPRGGQNTEAFF. For the CDR3, the DNA is TGTGCCAGCAGCCCCAGGGGTGGGCAGAACACTGAAGCTTTCTTT. The genes are TRBV7-9 and TRBJ1-1, with D possibly TRBD1 on 6 matching bases. V was pared by 5 bases and J by 1 base, with 14 bases between. This CDR3 region has 15 residues. Looked up from germline, CDR1 is SEHNR and CDR2 is FQNEAQ (reference sequence).

This clone showed up just once. V gene TRBV6-5 combines with J gene TRBJ2-6; D remains ambiguous. Germline CDR1 is MNHEY and CDR2 is SVGAGI. The CDR3 length is 13 residues. V lost 10 bases and J lost 4, with 11 bases in between. CDR3 loop: CAILVQGANVLTF. The CDR3 DNA reads TGTGCCATTCTAGTGCAAGGGGCCAACGTCCTGACTTTC.

V and J are TRBV15 and TRBJ1-1, with D unclear. The V end lost 0 bases, the J end lost 5 bases, and 10 bases lay between the germline ends. The V gene's germline CDR1 is LNHNV and CDR2 YYDKDF (reference sequence). CDR3 length: 14 residues. CDR3 sequence: CATSRDLRETEAFF. For the CDR3, the DNA is TGTGCCACCAGCAGAGATTTACGAGAGACTGAAGCTTTCTTT.

The genes are TRBV3-1 (or the pseudogene TRBV3-2) and TRBJ1-4, with 9 positions matching TRBD1. J gave up 8 bases and V 6 bases, and 7 bases lay outside the gene matches. Germline-derived CDR1 and CDR2 are LGHDT and YNNKEL (reference sequence). The CDR3 loop spans 14 amino acids. The CDR3 bases are TGTGCCAGCAGTACAGGGGGCGCAGGGGAAAAACTGTTTTTT. Protein sequence: CASSTGGAGEKLFF.

This sequence joins TRBV7-2 and TRBJ2-7, with D possibly matching TRBD2 (7 bases). This CDR3 spans 16 amino acids. Trimming removed 4 bases at V and 0 bases at J, with 16 bases between. From germline, CDR1 is SGHTA and CDR2 FQGNSA. The CDR3 nucleotides are TGTGCCAGCAGCTGGGGGGGCGGGGACCTCTCCTACGAGCAGTACTTC. Translation: CASSWGGGDLSYEQYF.

The V call is TRBV7-9, the J call TRBJ1-2; 7 bases are a match to TRBD1. The junction had 10 bases not matched to a gene; V was cut back by 5 bases and J by 1 base. The CDR3 contains 16 residues. CDR1 and CDR2 from the germline V gene are SEHNR and FQNEAQ (reference sequence). CDR3 amino acids: CASSLVRTGGNYGYTF. CDR3 nucleotide sequence: TGTGCCAGCAGCCTAGTAAGGACAGGAGGTAACTATGGCTACACCTTC.

The chain uses TRBV9 and TRBJ1-1; 7 positions agree with TRBD1. The CDR3 is 15 residues long. V shed 3 bases and J 3 bases; nucleotides not matched to a gene: 8. Germline V gene lookup returns CDR1 SGDLS and CDR2 YYNGEE. CDR3: CASSGPGTDYTEAFF. In nucleotides, the CDR3 is TGTGCCAGCAGCGGCCCAGGGACAGACTACACTGAAGCTTTCTTT.

The DNA of the CDR3 is TGTGCCAGCAGTCTCGGGACTAGCGGGTCCTGGAGGACAGATACGCAGTATTTT. Its translation: CASSLGTSGSWRTDTQYF. V is TRBV5-4 and J is TRBJ2-3; 12 nucleotides line up with TRBD2. From germline, CDR1 is SGHNT and CDR2 YYREEE (reference sequence). The CDR3 is made up of 18 amino acids. The trim removed 5 bases at V and 3 bases at J, leaving 13 bases unmatched.

V gene TRBV30 combines with J gene TRBJ1-5; tentative D call: TRBD1 (6 bases). This CDR3 spans 13 amino acids. Looked up from germline, CDR1 is GTSNPN and CDR2 is SVGIG (reference sequence). Trimming removed 2 bases at V and 4 bases at J, with 9 bases between. The CDR3 loop is CAWSNRANQPQHF. DNA for the CDR3: TGTGCCTGGAGTAACAGGGCTAATCAGCCCCAGCATTTT. Looking up the rest from reference TRBV30 and TRBJ1-5 gives the full variable domain: SQTIHQWPATLVQPVGSPLSLECTVEGTSNPNLYWYRQAAGRGLQLLFYSVGIGQISSEVPQNLSASRPQDRQFILSSKKLLLSDSGFYLCAWSNRANQPQHFGDGTRLSIL.

The chain recombines TRBV3-1 (or the pseudogene TRBV3-2) with TRBJ2-7; D uncertain. The V end lost 2 bases, the J end lost 0 bases, and 8 bases lay between the germline ends. CDR3 size: 14 residues. The germline V gene encodes CDR1 LGHDT and CDR2 YNNKEL (reference sequence). CDR3 in DNA: TGTGCCAGCAGCCAACGGGCCAGCTCCTACGAGCAGTACTTC. Protein sequence: CASSQRASSYEQYF.

This sequence joins TRBV18 and TRBJ2-1; TRBD2 matches at 7 bases. The CDR3 runs 14 residues. With 3 bases clipped from V and 6 bases from J, the junction kept 5 bases outside the gene matches. In germline, CDR1 is KGHSH, CDR2 LQKENI. The CDR3 coding sequence is TGTGCCAGCTCACCGGTGGGAGGGCCCAATGAGCAGTTCTTC. This sequence encodes CASSPVGGPNEQFF.

This chain links TRBV11-1 with TRBJ1-6; 8 positions agree with TRBD1. V dropped 4 bases and J dropped 10; count of bases not matched to a gene: 6. CDR3 length equals 14 residues. The germline CDR1 and CDR2 sequences are SGHAT and FQDESV (reference sequence). The CDR3 nucleotides read TGTGCCAGCAGCTACCGGGACAGGACCTCACCCCTCCACTTT. Translated, it gives CASSYRDRTSPLHF.

The rearrangement joins TRBV9 to TRBJ2-7; possible D gene TRBD2, 5 bases. This CDR3 is built from 15 residues. Trimming removed 4 bases from V and 0 bases from J, with 14 bases in between. The germline CDR1 and CDR2 sequences are SGDLS and YYNGEE. The chain's CDR3 is CASSPAEGLSYEQYF. As DNA, the CDR3 is TGTGCCAGCAGCCCCGCTGAGGGCCTCTCCTACGAGCAGTACTTC. The variable domain in full, with the rest retrieved from reference TRBV9 and TRBJ2-7, is DSGVTQTPKHLITATGQRVTLRCSPRSGDLSVYWYQQSLDQGLQFLIQYYNGEERAKGNILERFSAQQFPDLHSELNLSSLELGDSALYFCASSPAEGLSYEQYFGPGTRLTVT.

The chain is built from TRBV18 and TRBJ2-1; D remains unclear. This CDR3 spans 13 amino acids. CDR1 and CDR2 (germline): KGHSH, LQKENI. The V and J ends lost 1 base and 9 bases respectively, with 10 bases between them. DNA of the CDR3: TGTGCCAGCTCACCACTACAAGAAGGTGAGCAGTTCTTC. Translation: CASSPLQEGEQFF.

The chain joins TRBV27 to TRBJ2-7, with D tentatively TRBD1 (5 bases). Germline-derived CDR1 and CDR2 are MNHEY and SMNVEV (reference sequence). The CDR3 is 16 residues long. V gave up 2 bases and J gave up 2 bases, with 16 bases separating them. CDR3 protein: CASSLKAGDSTYEQYF. Written as DNA, the CDR3 is TGTGCCAGCAGTTTAAAGGCCGGAGACAGTACCTACGAGCAGTACTTC.

The chain joins TRBV28 to TRBJ2-7, with D possibly matching TRBD1 (6 bases). The V end was cut by 6 bases, the J end by 0 bases, with 24 bases between. The germline CDR1 and CDR2 sequences are MDHEN and SYDVKM. This CDR3 is built from 18 residues. DNA for the CDR3: TGTGCCAGCAGCAGTTTGACTGGGGGCAGGACCTTCTCCTACGAGCAGTACTTC. Its protein is CASSSLTGGRTFSYEQYF. The variable domain in full, completed from reference TRBV28 and TRBJ2-7, reads DVKVTQSSRYLVKRTGEKVFLECVQDMDHENMFWYRQDPGLGLRLIYFSYDVKMKEKGDIPEGYSVSREKKERFSLILESASTNQTSMYLCASSSLTGGRTFSYEQYFGPGTRLTVT.

The CDR3 region has the DNA TGCGCCAGCAGCCAAGAGGCGCTGAGCTCCTATAATTCACCCCTCCACTTT. Its protein is CASSQEALSSYNSPLHF. V is TRBV4-3 and J is TRBJ1-6; D uncertain. V dropped 0 bases and J dropped 0 bases, with 9 bases sitting between them. There are 17 residues in the CDR3. Germline CDR1 and CDR2: LGHNA and YSLEER.

The J gene is TRBJ1-1, the V gene TRBV27; D remains ambiguous. Trimming took off 2 bases at V and 1 base at J, with 8 bases between the two ends. Germline V lookup: CDR1 MNHEY, CDR2 SMNVEV (reference sequence). The CDR3 has 14 residues. The CDR3: CASSLTVSNTEAFF. The CDR3 bases are TGTGCCAGCAGTTTAACGGTCTCGAACACTGAAGCTTTCTTT.

The chain joins TRBV29-1 to TRBJ2-1, with no clear D. From germline, CDR1 is SQVTM and CDR2 ANQGSEA. The germline V and J ends were trimmed by 7 bases and 6 bases, with 13 bases remaining between them. The CDR3 totals 12 residues. The CDR3, as DNA: TGCAGCGCCTTGCTGGCCACCAATGAGCAGTTCTTC. Its protein is CSALLATNEQFF.